The rows below give T cell receptor beta chains drawn from one sample of a study of shared clonotypes between healthy human individuals. Repertoires were generated with immunoSEQ multiplex PCR, while TCRdb's copy carries only in-frame clones and drops some. The profile shows approximately 110,000 clones, roughly 66% of them singletons. Input material: memory CD8+ T cells sorted from blood. The origin of the receptors is a woman aged 25 to 39 in good health. The CDR3 runs from the conserved cysteine through the conserved F or W. A D gene is named only where the DNA matches it firmly. Clone size is shown for a subset of rows, as once, few, many or a class of expanded clone.

CDR3 DNA | CDR3 protein | J gene | clone size | V gene | D gene
TGTGCCAGCAGCTCCGGGACCCAGGGAACTGAAGCTTTCTTT | CASSSGTQGTEAFF | TRBJ1-1 | - | TRBV7-2 | -
TGTGCCAGCAGTCCCATACAGGGGAACACTGAAGCTTTCTTT | CASSPIQGNTEAFF | TRBJ1-1 | - | TRBV28 | -
TGTGCCAGCAGCCATGATCTAGCGGGAGAAGAGGGCGGGGAGCTGTTTTTT | CASSHDLAGEEGGELFF | TRBJ2-2 | - | TRBV7-9 | TRBD2
TGTGCCAGCAGTCCCGGGACGGAGTCCTACGAGCAGTACTTC | CASSPGTESYEQYF | TRBJ2-7 | - | TRBV6-5 | -
TGCGCCAGTACTAGCGGTAGCACAGATACGCAGTATTTT | CASTSGSTDTQYF | TRBJ2-3 | - | TRBV5-1 | TRBD2
TGTGCCACGGGACAAGTATACGAGCAGTACTTC | CATGQVYEQYF | TRBJ2-7 | - | TRBV6-1 | -
TGTGCCAGCAGCGTAGGGCTAGTTAGAGGCAATGAGCAGTTCTTC | CASSVGLVRGNEQFF | TRBJ2-1 | - | TRBV9 | -
TGTGCCAGCAGCCTCTGGACAGTCTATGGGGAAAAACTGTTTTTT | CASSLWTVYGEKLFF | TRBJ1-4 | once | TRBV7-8 | -
TGCGCCAGCAGCCAAGATGACGAAAACACCGGGGAGCTGTTTTTT | CASSQDDENTGELFF | TRBJ2-2 | - | TRBV4-1 | -
TGTGCCAGCAGTTCCGGGGCCTCCACAGATACGCAGTATTTT | CASSSGASTDTQYF | TRBJ2-3 | - | TRBV27 | -
TGTGCCACCAGCGAGGCAATGGGAACGGCTACGAAAAAACTGTTTTTT | CATSEAMGTATKKLFF | TRBJ1-4 | - | TRBV15 | -
TGTGCCAGCAATACACCCGGGACCCCCGAGAACACTGAAGCTTTCTTT | CASNTPGTPENTEAFF | TRBJ1-1 | - | TRBV2 | -
TGCGCCAGCAGTGAGCGGTTCGAGGTAGGAAACACTGAAGCTTTCTTT | CASSERFEVGNTEAFF | TRBJ1-1 | - | TRBV10-1 | -
TGTGCCAGCAGTTTACTCGCCAGACTAGCGGGAGACGGCTACGAGCAGTACTTC | CASSLLARLAGDGYEQYF | TRBJ2-7 | few | TRBV27 | TRBD2
TGTGCCAGCAGCCCGTTCGCAAGGACAGCCTACTACGAGCAGTACTTC | CASSPFARTAYYEQYF | TRBJ2-7 | once | TRBV27 | -
TGTGCCAGCAGCTTAGTTGGCGATTCCGCCGACTCTGGGGCCAACGTCCTGACTTTC | CASSLVGDSADSGANVLTF | TRBJ2-6 | - | TRBV11-2 | -
TGTGCCAGCAGCCCCTACCAGGGGGGTACCGGGGAGCTGTTTTTT | CASSPYQGGTGELFF | TRBJ2-2 | - | TRBV7-9 | -
TGTGCCAGCAGCTTAGGCGGGGCCACCTACGAGCAGTACTTC | CASSLGGATYEQYF | TRBJ2-7 | - | TRBV11-3 | -
TGTGCCAGCAGTACGACTTCTGACAGGACCCCTAACACTGAAGCTTTCTTT | CASSTTSDRTPNTEAFF | TRBJ1-1 | once | TRBV7-9 | -
TGTGCCAGCAGTCCTTCCTCCCCCTACGAGCAGTACTTC | CASSPSSPYEQYF | TRBJ2-7 | many | TRBV27 | -
TGTGCCAGCAGTGGGGTAGCAGGGTCTGGAGATACGCAGTATTTT | CASSGVAGSGDTQYF | TRBJ2-3 | - | TRBV6-4 | -
TGTGCCAGCAGCCAAGCGGACATTGGGACGAGAGAGCAGTACTTC | CASSQADIGTREQYF | TRBJ2-7 | - | TRBV14 | -
TGCGCCAGCAGCCAAGATACCCGGGACACATACGACGAGCAGTACTTC | CASSQDTRDTYDEQYF | TRBJ2-7 | - | TRBV4-1 | -
TGTGCCAGCAGTAAGGGGACAGGCCCTGATTTCCTCCAAGAGACCCAGTACTTC | CASSKGTGPDFLQETQYF | TRBJ2-5 | - | TRBV27 | TRBD1
TGTGCCAGTAGTACCCGACAGACCGGACCCTACGAGCAGTACTTC | CASSTRQTGPYEQYF | TRBJ2-7 | - | TRBV19 | -
TGTGCCAGCAGCTCCGAAGCGGGTGAGCAGTTCTTC | CASSSEAGEQFF | TRBJ2-1 | - | TRBV5-4 | -
TGTGCCAGCAGCTTAGATGCAGACCGCGAGACCCAGTACTTC | CASSLDADRETQYF | TRBJ2-5 | few | TRBV11-3 | -
TGTGCCAGCAGTGAATCGGCGGGTGGGGGAGAAGAGACCCAGTACTTC | CASSESAGGGEETQYF | TRBJ2-5 | - | TRBV25-1 | -
TGTGCCAGCAGCTTGAATAACAGGGGCTTGGAGGGCTACACCTTC | CASSLNNRGLEGYTF | TRBJ1-2 | - | TRBV7-9 | TRBD1
TGTGCCAGCGTGAAGGACCGAGGACAGGGGAACTATGGCTACACCTTC | CASVKDRGQGNYGYTF | TRBJ1-2 | - | TRBV7-8 | TRBD1
TGCGCCAGCAGCCAAGGGGTTGTCGGGAGGGCCGGAGTTGGAGATACGCAGTATTTT | CASSQGVVGRAGVGDTQYF | TRBJ2-3 | - | TRBV4-1 | TRBD2
TGTGCCAGCAGCTTAGGGGACCCCCTATACCGACCATATGGCTACACCTTC | CASSLGDPLYRPYGYTF | TRBJ1-2 | - | TRBV11-2 | -
TGTGCCAGCAGTGACTCGACTGACACCGGGGAGCTGTTTTTT | CASSDSTDTGELFF | TRBJ2-2 | few | TRBV6-4 | -
TGTGCCAGCAGTGTCCCGACAGCTAACTATGGCTACACCTTC | CASSVPTANYGYTF | TRBJ1-2 | few | TRBV6-4 | -
TGTGCCAGCAGCGTTACCGGGACTAGCGGTTACAATGAGCAGTTCTTC | CASSVTGTSGYNEQFF | TRBJ2-1 | - | TRBV9 | TRBD2
TGTGCCAGCAGCTTGGTATTTCATGAGCAGTTCTTC | CASSLVFHEQFF | TRBJ2-1 | - | TRBV5-4 | -
TGCGCCAGCAGCTGGGGCGGAACCTACGAGCAGTACTTC | CASSWGGTYEQYF | TRBJ2-7 | - | TRBV5-1 | -
TGCGCCAGCAGCCACACAAAAGGACAGGGTTTGGGAGGCTACACCTTC | CASSHTKGQGLGGYTF | TRBJ1-2 | - | TRBV5-1 | TRBD1
TGCGCCAGCAGCCACGGACAGGGACAAGAGACCCAGTACTTC | CASSHGQGQETQYF | TRBJ2-5 | - | TRBV4-1 | TRBD1
TGTGCCAGCAGTTTTCAGGAGGGAGCAATGTACAATGAGCAGTTCTTC | CASSFQEGAMYNEQFF | TRBJ2-1 | - | TRBV28 | -
TGTGCCAGCAGTAAAGGACCGAATGGCGGCGAGCAGTACTTC | CASSKGPNGGEQYF | TRBJ2-7 | few | TRBV25-1 | -
TGTGCCAGCGGCGGGGCATCCTACGAGCAGTACTTC | CASGGASYEQYF | TRBJ2-7 | many | TRBV27 | -
TGTGCCAGCACCCCGGAGAGGGAGCCCCAGCATTTT | CASTPEREPQHF | TRBJ1-5 | - | TRBV28 | -
TGTGCCAGCCGGTCCCAGGGGATCTATGGCTACACCTTC | CASRSQGIYGYTF | TRBJ1-2 | - | TRBV6-1 | -
TGCGCCAGCATTGGAAGGTTGAACACCGGGGAGCTGTTTTTT | CASIGRLNTGELFF | TRBJ2-2 | few | TRBV23-1 | -
TGTGCCAGCTCACCATTAAGGGGAGGCGGTGAAAAACTGTTTTTT | CASSPLRGGGEKLFF | TRBJ1-4 | - | TRBV18 | -
TGTGCCAGCAGTTCCTCGAGGGGGAAACTGTTTTTT | CASSSSRGKLFF | TRBJ1-4 | - | TRBV6-6 | -
TGTGCCAGCAGCTTAGTAATGTCGGACTACGAGCAGTACTTC | CASSLVMSDYEQYF | TRBJ2-7 | few | TRBV7-9 | -
TGTGCCAGCTCCGGGACAGAGTACGAGCAGTACTTC | CASSGTEYEQYF | TRBJ2-7 | once | TRBV18 | TRBD1
TGTGCCAGCAGCTTGCAGGGCCCTACCTACGAGCAGTACTTC | CASSLQGPTYEQYF | TRBJ2-7 | few | TRBV5-4 | -
TGTGCCAGCAAACCGGGACTAGAACCCTACAATGAGCAGTTCTTC | CASKPGLEPYNEQFF | TRBJ2-1 | - | TRBV28 | TRBD2
TGTGCCAGCAGCCGGAGCACAGATACGCAGTATTTT | CASSRSTDTQYF | TRBJ2-3 | many | TRBV5-4 | -
TGTGCCAGCACCACGAACGGCGGGGGACTCCCCTACGAGCAGTACTTC | CASTTNGGGLPYEQYF | TRBJ2-7 | - | TRBV5-4 | TRBD2
TGTGCCAGCAGTGGGGGACAGCACACCGGGGAGCTGTTTTTT | CASSGGQHTGELFF | TRBJ2-2 | - | TRBV25-1 | TRBD1
TGTGCCAGCAGTGACCGGACAGGGGGAATTTCTAATGAAAAACTGTTTTTT | CASSDRTGGISNEKLFF | TRBJ1-4 | - | TRBV25-1 | TRBD1
TGTGCCAGCAGATCAGGGAATCTGCGCTCTAGCCCTCGGTACTTC | CASRSGNLRSSPRYF | TRBJ2-4 | once | TRBV28 | -
TGCGCCAGCAGCTTGAGGGGAGCCGGAGGACTAGCGGGAGCCTACAATGAGCAGTTCTTC | CASSLRGAGGLAGAYNEQFF | TRBJ2-1 | - | TRBV5-1 | TRBD2
TGTGCCAGCAGTTACTTTATAACGGCTCTACAAGAGACCCAGTACTTC | CASSYFITALQETQYF | TRBJ2-5 | - | TRBV6-6 | -